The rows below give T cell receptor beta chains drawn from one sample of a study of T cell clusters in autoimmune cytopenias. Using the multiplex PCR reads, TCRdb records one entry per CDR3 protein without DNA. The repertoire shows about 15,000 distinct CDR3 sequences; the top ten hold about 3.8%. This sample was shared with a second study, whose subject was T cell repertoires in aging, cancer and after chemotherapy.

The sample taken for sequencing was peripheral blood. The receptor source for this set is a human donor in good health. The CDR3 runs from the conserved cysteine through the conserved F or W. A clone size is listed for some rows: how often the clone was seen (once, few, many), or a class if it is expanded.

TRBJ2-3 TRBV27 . CASSWGDLSTDTQYF
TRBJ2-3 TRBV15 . CATSRPSLDGRTGGTQYF
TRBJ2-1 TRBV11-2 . CASRRVGYNEQFF
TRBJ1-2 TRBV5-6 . CASSLGRSGGYTF
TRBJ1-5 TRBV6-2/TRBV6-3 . CASVPGPGQPQHF
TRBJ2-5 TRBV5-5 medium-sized CASSSGTSGAPYQETQYF
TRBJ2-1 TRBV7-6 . CASSPLLRGPSYNEQFF
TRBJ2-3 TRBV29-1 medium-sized CSAPVPEDRGGTDTQYF
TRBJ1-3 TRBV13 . CASSLLPRQFSGNTIYF
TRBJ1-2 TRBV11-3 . CASSGVGAGGYTF
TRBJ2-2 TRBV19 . CASSTPRGYRGSTGELFF
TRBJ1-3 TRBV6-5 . CASRRGSGNTIYF
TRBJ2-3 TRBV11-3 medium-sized CASGRGGTDTQYF
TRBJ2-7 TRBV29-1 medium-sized CSVGRAGPIYEQYF
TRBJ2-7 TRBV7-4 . CASSFGAGSTYEQYF
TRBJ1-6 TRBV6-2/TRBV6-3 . CASSFRVRNSPLHF
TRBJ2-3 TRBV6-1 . CASRGARDRVTDTQYF
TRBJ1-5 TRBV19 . CASSIPPTQPQHF
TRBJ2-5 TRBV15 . CATSRDFAGGLETQYF
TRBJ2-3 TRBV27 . CASSPAGARDTQYF
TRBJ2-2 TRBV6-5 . CASRTGGETGELFF
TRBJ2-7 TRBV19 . CASSAGTASSYEQYF
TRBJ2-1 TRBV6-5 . CAAGISYNEQFF
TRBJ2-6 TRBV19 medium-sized CASSIGRGDSGANVLTF
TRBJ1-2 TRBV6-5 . CASTPSWNRGKNYGYTF
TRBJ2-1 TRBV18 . CASSLTSSSDEQFF
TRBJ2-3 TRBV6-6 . CASRGRGSSTDTQYF
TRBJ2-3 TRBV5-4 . CASSLANTDTQYF
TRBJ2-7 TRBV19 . CASKGTGSGEQYF
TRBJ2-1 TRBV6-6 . CASSLSGTTYNEQFF
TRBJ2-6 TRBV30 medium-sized CAWTRRDRNSGANVLTF
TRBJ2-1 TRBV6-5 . CASSYFGTNNNEQFF
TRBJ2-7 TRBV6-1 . CASRGPADYYEQYF
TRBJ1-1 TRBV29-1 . CSVLRGTEAFF
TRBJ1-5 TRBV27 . CASKPTYSNQPQHF
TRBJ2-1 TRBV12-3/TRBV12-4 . CASSSRGAPEQFF
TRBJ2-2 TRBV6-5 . CASLGESGELFF
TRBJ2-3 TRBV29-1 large CSVTLVTSGRSVIDTQYF
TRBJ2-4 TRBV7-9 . CASSQSRAETKNIQYF
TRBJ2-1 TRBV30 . CAWSRASGRGHEQFF
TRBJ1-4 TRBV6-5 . CASSYSRSNEKLFF
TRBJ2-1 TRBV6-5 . CASSYSNVGDEQFF